The 16 T cell receptor beta chains reported below all come from one sample, sequenced in a study of T cells in tuberculosis (dated by TCRdb to the late 2010s). The intended sense of this specimen's time point label: new active TB diagnosis, blood taken before or within 7 days of starting treatment. Library creation used the immunoSEQ multiplex PCR assay. Sourced from immuneACCESS, this table was stored by TCRdb with only in-frame sequences that have V and J called. A share of the clones is absent; for the studies checked, an unresolved V gene accounts for under half, and the remainder has no known explanation. Present in this sample are roughly 31,000 clones, roughly 88% of which were seen just once. The top ten hold about 5.5% of the sample. Sequences were derived from PBMCs, sampled at tuberculosis diagnosis. These receptors all stem from an adult with tuberculosis.

In its sample, this clone ranks as medium-sized. The chain employs TRBV28 and TRBJ1-1; 9 positions match TRBD1. The CDR3 sequence is 14 residues long. Germline values: CDR1 MDHEN, CDR2 SYDVKM. Trimming at V came to 6 bases and at J to 4 bases, leaving 6 bases not matched to a gene. The CDR3 reads CASRQGARGTEAFF. The CDR3 DNA is TGTGCCAGCAGACAGGGGGCCAGGGGCACTGAAGCTTTCTTT.

V and J are TRBV2 and TRBJ1-3, with D perhaps TRBD1 (6 bases). The germline CDR1 and CDR2 sequences are SNHLY and FYNNEI. This CDR3 has 15 amino acids. Trimming took off 0 bases at V and 5 bases at J, with 11 bases between the two ends. The CDR3 DNA follows: TGTGCCAGCAGTGAAGCCAGGGGAATCAGAAACACCATATATTTT. This sequence encodes CASSEARGIRNTIYF. The whole variable domain, filled in from reference TRBV2 and TRBJ1-3, reads EPEVTQTPSHQVTQMGQEVILRCVPISNHLYFYWYRQILGQKVEFLVSFYNNEISEKSEIFDDQFSVERPDGSNFTLKIRSTKLEDSAMYFCASSEARGIRNTIYFGEGSWLTVV.

Here the CDR3 reads CASSRGQGNEQFF. CDR3 coding DNA: TGTGCCAGCAGCCGGGGACAGGGGAATGAGCAGTTCTTC. This chain uses TRBV5-4 with TRBJ2-1; TRBD1 aligns across 10 bases. Trimming took 4 bases from V and 7 from J; bases not matched to a gene: 2. The V gene's germline CDR1 is SGHNT and CDR2 YYREEE (reference sequence). The CDR3 consists of 13 residues.

V usage is TRBV2 and J usage is TRBJ2-2; 12 bases agree with TRBD2. The V gene's germline CDR1 is SNHLY and CDR2 FYNNEI. The CDR3 is made up of 16 amino acids. V was clipped by 6 bases and J by 0 bases; unmatched bases: 2. The CDR3 is CASRPSGGANTGELFF. CDR3 bases: TGTGCCAGCAGACCTAGCGGGGGGGCGAACACCGGGGAGCTGTTTTTT.

The rearrangement joins TRBV6-6 to TRBJ2-5; D uncertain. The V gene lost 0 bases and the J gene lost 1 base, with 6 bases spanning the gap. The CDR3 extends over 14 amino acids. From germline, CDR1 is MNHNY and CDR2 SVGAGI (reference sequence). In nucleotides, the CDR3 is TGTGCCAGCAGTTACTCCCAGGCCCAAGAGACCCAGTACTTC. Residues: CASSYSQAQETQYF.

The chain joins TRBV2 to TRBJ2-5; the D gene is possibly TRBD1 (5 bases). Germline V gene sequence: CDR1 SNHLY, CDR2 FYNNEI. The CDR3 spans 16 residues. The V gene lost 0 bases and the J gene lost 4 bases, with 15 bases spanning the gap. The CDR3 sequence is CASSEAGPRVRETQYF. The CDR3 DNA sequence: TGTGCCAGCAGTGAAGCGGGGCCCAGGGTTAGAGAGACCCAGTACTTC.

The V call is TRBV20-1, the J call TRBJ1-1, with no clear D. There are 11 residues in the CDR3. Trimming took 6 bases from V and 8 from J, leaving 13 bases between them. Germline CDR1 reads DFQATT; CDR2 reads SNEGSKA (reference sequence). This CDR3 is CSASLTREAFF. The CDR3 DNA sequence: TGCAGTGCGTCACTGACAAGGGAAGCTTTCTTT.

The J gene is TRBJ2-3, the V gene TRBV2; 13 positions agree with TRBD2. V shed 6 bases, J shed 0 bases, and the junction held 9 bases outside the gene matches. The CDR3 consists of 18 residues. The germline CDR1 and CDR2 sequences are SNHLY and FYNNEI. Here the CDR3 DNA reads TGTGCCAGCAGGCTGACTAGCGGGGGGCCCGGGAGCACAGATACGCAGTATTTT. Its translation: CASRLTSGGPGSTDTQYF.

Notes on this clone: With a much larger clone just one base away, this may be a read error. CDR3 residues: CATGGSNQSQHF. DNA of the CDR3: TGTGCCACAGGGGGAAGCAATCAGTCCCAGCATTTT. The J gene is TRBJ1-5, the V gene TRBV12-2; no check of the table's D call, TRBD1, against the DNA was made. TRBV12-2 is shown as a pseudogene. The length of the CDR3 is 12 residues.

To note about this clone: A junction boundary mismatches the germline segment, possibly from a read error. V usage is TRBV6-6 and J usage is TRBJ1-3, with D possibly matching TRBD1 (5 bases). The germline gives CDR1 MNHNY, CDR2 SVGAGI (reference sequence). The length of the CDR3 is 13 residues. The CDR3 loop reads CASGRVGGSTIYF. The CDR3 nucleotides read TGTGCCAGCGGCAGGGTGGGCGGAAGCACCATATATTTT.

The V and J genes are TRBV11-2 and TRBJ2-1; 10 bases line up with TRBD2. The CDR3 consists of 16 residues. Losses at the gene ends were 3 bases for V and 2 bases for J; bases not matched to a gene: 4. Germline loops: CDR1 SGHAT, CDR2 FQNNGV. This chain's CDR3 is CASSFSGRPPYNEQFF. The CDR3 DNA is TGTGCCAGCAGCTTTAGCGGGAGGCCGCCCTACAATGAGCAGTTCTTC.

The chain links TRBV9 to TRBJ2-6, with 7 bases matching TRBD1. CDR3 length: 17 amino acids. V gave up 0 bases and J gave up 4 bases; unmatched junction bases: 7. Per germline, CDR1 SGDLS and CDR2 YYNGEE. The CDR3 DNA is TGTGCCAGCAGCGTAGGACAGGGAAGGAGCGGGGCCAACGTCCTGACTTTC. Protein product: CASSVGQGRSGANVLTF.

This chain joins TRBV28 and TRBJ1-2; perhaps TRBD1 as D (6 bases). Between the trimmed V and J ends, which lost 6 bases and 6 bases, there was a span of 14 bases. The germline gives CDR1 MDHEN, CDR2 SYDVKM. The CDR3 has 13 amino acids. The DNA for the CDR3 is TGTGCCAGCAGGAAACAGGGAAGGGATGGCTACACCTTC. The encoded protein is CASRKQGRDGYTF.

V and J are TRBV10-3 and TRBJ1-2; 7 nucleotides match TRBD1. Germline V gives CDR1 ENHRY, CDR2 SYGVKD. The ends lost 7 bases at V and 8 bases at J; junction bases unmatched: 13. The CDR3 totals 14 residues. The CDR3 DNA is TGTGCCATCACCGAGGGGGACAGCCACGGGGGCTACACCTTC. It encodes CAITEGDSHGGYTF.

V is TRBV13 and J is TRBJ2-3; 12 bases match TRBD2. The CDR3 consists of 19 residues. Germline CDR1 is PRHDT and CDR2 is FYEKMQ (reference sequence). With 5 bases clipped from V and 3 bases from J, the junction kept 15 bases outside the gene matches. The CDR3 sequence is CASSPPETSGREGTDTQYF. The CDR3 bases are TGTGCCAGCAGCCCCCCCGAGACTAGCGGGAGAGAGGGGACAGATACGCAGTATTTT.

This clone was detected only once. The rearrangement uses TRBV4-1 and TRBJ1-2; D uncertain. The germline V and J ends were trimmed by 0 bases and 5 bases, with 16 bases remaining between them. The CDR3 runs 16 residues. In germline, CDR1 is MGHRA, CDR2 YSYEKL. Here the CDR3 reads CASSQDQIGERYGYTF. The CDR3 coding sequence is TGCGCCAGCAGCCAAGATCAGATCGGGGAAAGGTATGGCTACACCTTC.